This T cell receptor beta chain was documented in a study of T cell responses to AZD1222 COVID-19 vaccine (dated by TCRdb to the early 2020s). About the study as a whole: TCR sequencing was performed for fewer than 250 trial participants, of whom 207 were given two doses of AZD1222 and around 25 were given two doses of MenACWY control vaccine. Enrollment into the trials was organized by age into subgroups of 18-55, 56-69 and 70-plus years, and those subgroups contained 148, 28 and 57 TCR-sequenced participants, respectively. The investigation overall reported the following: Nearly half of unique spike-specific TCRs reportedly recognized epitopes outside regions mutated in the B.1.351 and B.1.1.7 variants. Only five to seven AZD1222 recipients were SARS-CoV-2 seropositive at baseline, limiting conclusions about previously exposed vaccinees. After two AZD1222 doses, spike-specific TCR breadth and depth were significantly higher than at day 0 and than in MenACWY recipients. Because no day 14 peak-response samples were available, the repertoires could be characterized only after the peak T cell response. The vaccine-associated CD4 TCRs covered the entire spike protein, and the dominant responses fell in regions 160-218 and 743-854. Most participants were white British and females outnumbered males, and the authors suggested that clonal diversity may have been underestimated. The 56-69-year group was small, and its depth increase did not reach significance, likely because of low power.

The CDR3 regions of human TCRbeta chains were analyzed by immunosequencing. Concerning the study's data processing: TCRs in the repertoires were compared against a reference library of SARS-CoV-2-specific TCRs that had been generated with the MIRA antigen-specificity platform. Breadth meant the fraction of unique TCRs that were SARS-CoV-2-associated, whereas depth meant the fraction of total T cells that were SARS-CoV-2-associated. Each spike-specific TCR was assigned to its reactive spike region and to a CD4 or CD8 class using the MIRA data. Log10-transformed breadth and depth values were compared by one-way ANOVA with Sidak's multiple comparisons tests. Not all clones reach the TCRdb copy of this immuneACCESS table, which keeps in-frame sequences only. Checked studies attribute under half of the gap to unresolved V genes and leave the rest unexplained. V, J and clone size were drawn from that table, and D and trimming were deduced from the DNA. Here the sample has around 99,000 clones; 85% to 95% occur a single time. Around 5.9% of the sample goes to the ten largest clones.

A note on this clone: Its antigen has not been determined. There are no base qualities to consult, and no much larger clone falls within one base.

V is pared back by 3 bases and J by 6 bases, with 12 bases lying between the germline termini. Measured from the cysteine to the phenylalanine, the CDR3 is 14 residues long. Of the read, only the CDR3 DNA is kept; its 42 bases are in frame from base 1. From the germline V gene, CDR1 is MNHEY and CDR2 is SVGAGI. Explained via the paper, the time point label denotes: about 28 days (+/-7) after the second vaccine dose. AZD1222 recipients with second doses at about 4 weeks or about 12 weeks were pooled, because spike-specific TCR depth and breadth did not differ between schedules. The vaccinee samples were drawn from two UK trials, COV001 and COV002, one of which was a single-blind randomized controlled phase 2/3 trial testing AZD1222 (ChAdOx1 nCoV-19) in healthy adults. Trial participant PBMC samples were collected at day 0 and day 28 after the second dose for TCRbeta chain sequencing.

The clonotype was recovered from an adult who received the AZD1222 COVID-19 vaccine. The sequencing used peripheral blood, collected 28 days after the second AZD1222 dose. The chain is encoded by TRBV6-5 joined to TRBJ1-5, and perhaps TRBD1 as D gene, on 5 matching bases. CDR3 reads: CASSYQGAAQPQHF. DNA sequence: TGTGCCAGCAGTTATCAGGGTGCAGCTCAGCCCCAGCATTTT.